Listed here are 24 T cell receptor beta chains from one sample, sequenced in a study of blood T cells in healthy people across ages (dated by TCRdb to 2013 to 2016). Receptor amplification or capture employed 5' RACE. Sequencing took place on an Illumina HiSeq 2500. A second PCR of about 6 to 11 cycles was performed with a sample-barcoded 5' primer and a J-beta primer mix. The public reads were reprocessed in TCRdb via fastp at Q25 and MiXCR, keeping in-frame beta chains. Rows with one shared CDR3 protein collapse into an entry with the most common genes and DNA. The sample table holds roughly 700,000 distinct CDR3 sequences, of which around 49% were seen once. Together, the top ten hold roughly 34% of the sample. The specimen was blood. The source is an older woman in good health.

This clonotype has only one observation. The chain joins TRBV20-1 to TRBJ2-1, with 7 bases that match TRBD2. The V and J ends lost 5 bases and 4 bases, in that order; junction bases with no gene match: 14. Germline V gene lookup returns CDR1 DFQATT and CDR2 SNEGSKA (reference sequence). The CDR3 consists of 16 residues. The CDR3 loop is CSALAAGAMGYNEQFF. The CDR3 DNA sequence: TGCAGTGCTCTAGCTGCGGGAGCAATGGGTTACAATGAGCAGTTCTTC.

The chain has TRBV27 and TRBJ2-5; 8 bases line up with TRBD1. The end of the DNA fits TRBJ2-7 better, so the J call may be wrong. CDR3 length: 16 residues. Germline assignment: CDR1 MNHEY and CDR2 SMNVEV (reference sequence). CDR3 nucleotides: TGTGCCAGCAGTTCCCCGTCGCAGGGGGCTGTCGACGAGCAGTACTTC. This gives the protein CASSSPSQGAVDEQYF.

This clonotype was detected a few times. The chain recombines TRBV5-1 with TRBJ2-5; D is unclear. Germline CDR1 SGHRS, CDR2 YFSETQ. The CDR3 totals 13 residues. V lost 7 bases to trimming and J lost 0 bases, with 10 bases between them. The CDR3 reads CASSKIYQETQYF. CDR3 in DNA: TGCGCCAGCTCGAAGATCTACCAAGAGACCCAGTACTTC.

This clonotype came up many times. This chain connects TRBV12-3 or TRBV12-4 to TRBJ2-1; D not certain. The CDR3 has 19 amino acids. V dropped 1 base and J dropped 5 bases, with 24 bases sitting between them. The CDR3 is CASSLGWNLLVLKHNEQFF. The CDR3 DNA is TGTGCCAGCAGTTTAGGATGGAACCTCCTTGTCCTAAAACACAATGAGCAGTTCTTC.

CDR3 region: CSARDPISSTYEQYF. The CDR3 DNA reads TGCAGTGCTAGAGATCCTATAAGCTCTACCTACGAGCAGTACTTC. The genes are TRBV20-1 and TRBJ2-5; D not certain. The closer fit of TRBJ2-7 to the DNA end suggests the J call may be wrong. The V gene's germline CDR1 is DFQATT and CDR2 SNEGSKA (reference sequence). The CDR3 runs to 15 residues.

This clonotype has only a few counts. The CDR3 DNA sequence: TGTGCCAGCAGTACCCGGACTACAGCTAATGAAAAACTGTTTTTT. This codes for CASSTRTTANEKLFF. The rearrangement uses TRBV12-3 or TRBV12-4 and TRBJ1-4; unclear D gene. The V gene lost 5 bases and the J gene lost 3 bases, with 13 bases spanning the gap. The CDR3 runs 15 residues.

The chain is built from TRBV28 and TRBJ2-3; D not certain. CDR3 length: 12 amino acids. V lost 9 bases, J lost 3 bases, and 10 bases lay in between. Per germline, CDR1 MDHEN and CDR2 SYDVKM. The CDR3 loop is CASRIGTDTQYF. The DNA of the CDR3 is TGTGCCAGTAGAATTGGGACAGATACGCAGTATTTT. The full variable domain, rest sourced from reference TRBV28 and TRBJ2-3, is DVKVTQSSRYLVKRTGEKVFLECVQDMDHENMFWYRQDPGLGLRLIYFSYDVKMKEKGDIPEGYSVSREKKERFSLILESASTNQTSMYLCASRIGTDTQYFGPGTRLTVL.

This clonotype was counted a few times. The genes are TRBV25-1 and TRBJ2-7, with D possibly TRBD1 on 6 matching bases. In germline, CDR1 is MGHDK, CDR2 SYGVNS. The CDR3 extends over 16 amino acids. With 2 bases removed from V and 0 bases from J, the gap between germline ends came to 14 bases. As DNA, the CDR3 is TGTGCCAGCAGTGAACCCGACAGGCAACCCTCCTACGAGCAGTACTTC. It yields the protein CASSEPDRQPSYEQYF.

In its sample, this clonotype was seen a few times. The CDR3 region has the DNA TGTGCCAGCAGTCCGCGAGCAGGGAAAGAGACCCAGTACTTC. Its protein is CASSPRAGKETQYF. The J gene is TRBJ2-5, the V gene TRBV27, with TRBD1 as a possible D gene (5 bases). Between the trimmed V and J ends, which lost 5 bases and 3 bases, there was a span of 13 bases. CDR1 is MNHEY and CDR2 is SMNVEV in the germline V gene (reference sequence). CDR3 length equals 14 residues.

This chain connects TRBV7-3 to TRBJ2-3; D call uncertain. V lost 2 bases and J lost 2, with 8 bases in between. CDR3 size: 14 residues. Germline V gene data show CDR1 as SGHTA and CDR2 as FQGTGA. The CDR3 loop reads CASSLSAHTDTQYF. CDR3 nucleotides: TGTGCCAGCAGCTTATCCGCACACACAGATACGCAGTATTTT.

This clonotype was seen a few times. The J gene is TRBJ1-4, the V gene TRBV29-1, with a possible D match to TRBD1 (5 bases). The germline CDR1 and CDR2 sequences are SQVTM and ANQGSEA. The V gene lost 6 bases and the J gene lost 7 bases, with 18 bases spanning the gap. CDR3 length equals 14 residues. The chain's CDR3 is CSVGDSPGGEKLFF. The CDR3, as DNA: TGCAGCGTGGGGGATTCCCCTGGGGGTGAAAAACTGTTTTTT.

The chain has TRBV27 and TRBJ2-3, with 7 bases aligning to TRBD1. This CDR3 comprises 15 residues. CDR1 and CDR2 (germline): MNHEY, SMNVEV (reference sequence). V lost 5 bases, J lost 1 base, and 6 bases stayed unmatched. The CDR3 DNA is TGTGCCAGCAGTGTAACAGGGGTCGGCACAGATACGCAGTATTTT. This gives the protein CASSVTGVGTDTQYF.

The chain recombines TRBV28 with TRBJ2-7; 7 bases are shared with TRBD2. CDR1 is MDHEN, CDR2 SYDVKM, per germline. The CDR3 has 14 amino acids. The V segment lost 5 bases and the J segment 6 bases; nucleotides outside the gene matches: 10. The CDR3 loop is CASSPRDYSREQYF. CDR3 in DNA: TGTGCCAGCAGTCCCCGGGACTATTCCCGCGAGCAGTACTTC.

This clonotype has more than one count but fewer than ten. The rearrangement links TRBV5-1 to TRBJ2-2, with 9 positions matching TRBD2. This CDR3 contains 17 residues. CDR1 and CDR2 (germline): SGHRS, YFSETQ. The junction had 8 bases not matched to a gene; V was cut back by 0 bases and J by 5 bases. The CDR3 sequence is CASSLDLWTSVTGELFF. The CDR3 nucleotides read TGCGCCAGCAGCTTGGACCTTTGGACTAGCGTAACCGGGGAGCTGTTTTTT.

Turning to this clonotype: A much larger clone differs by one base, so this may be a read error. The chain employs TRBV20-1 and TRBJ2-5; tentatively, D is TRBD1 (7 bases). The germline gives CDR1 DFQATT, CDR2 SNEGSKA (reference sequence). V was shortened by 7 bases and J by 11 bases, with 17 bases between the two germline ends. The CDR3 is 11 amino acids. The CDR3 reads CSGGTDAGQYF. CDR3 DNA: TGCAGTGGGGGGACAGACGCGGGGCAGTACTTC.

V gene TRBV5-1 combines with J gene TRBJ2-5; D possibly matches TRBD1 or TRBD2 (5 bases each). Trimming shortened V by 4 bases and J by 2 bases, and 15 bases separated the two germline ends. The CDR3 contains 15 residues. Germline V gene lookup returns CDR1 SGHRS and CDR2 YFSETQ. CDR3 DNA sequence: TGCGCCAGCAGCAGCTCGGGACCGCGGCAAGAGACCCAGTACTTC. Translated, it gives CASSSSGPRQETQYF.

The chain uses TRBV6-5 and TRBJ1-2; 7 bases are shared with TRBD1. The germline V gene has CDR1 MNHEY and CDR2 SVGAGI. The CDR3 consists of 14 residues. Trimming removed 5 bases from V and 8 bases from J; junction bases left unmatched: 11. CDR3 coding DNA: TGTGCCAGCAGTAGTGAGACAGGGACGAGCGGCTACACCTTC. Translation gives CASSSETGTSGYTF.

To note about this clonotype: The junction differs from germline at one of its ends, possibly a read error. V gene TRBV5-1 combines with J gene TRBJ1-2; D call uncertain. This CDR3 spans 13 amino acids. Germline CDR1 and CDR2: SGHRS and YFSETQ. This chain's CDR3 is CASTLGPIYGYTF. CDR3 bases: TGCGCCAGCACCTTGGGTCCTATCTATGGCTACACCTTC.

The gene calls are TRBV12-3 or TRBV12-4 and TRBJ1-1; D not resolved. The CDR3 is 14 amino acids. Trimming left V 4 bases short and J 8 bases short, with 17 bases between. This CDR3 is CASSSSLAPREAFF. The CDR3, as DNA: TGTGCCAGCAGTTCCAGTTTAGCGCCGAGAGAAGCTTTCTTT.

The chain has TRBV6-5 and TRBJ2-2; D remains ambiguous. The germline CDR1 and CDR2 sequences are MNHEY and SVGAGI. Trimming left V 5 bases short and J 7 bases short, with 11 bases between. The CDR3 sequence is 13 residues long. The CDR3 sequence is CASSRSRNGELFF. The CDR3, as DNA: TGTGCCAGCAGTCGTAGCAGAAACGGGGAGCTGTTTTTT.

For this clonotype: This clone may be a read error of a much larger clone one base away. The chain joins TRBV24-1 to TRBJ2-1, with D hard to call. The length of the CDR3 is 13 residues. The germline V gene encodes CDR1 KGHDR and CDR2 SFDVKD. V was shortened by 5 bases and J by 0 bases, with 4 bases between the two germline ends. The chain's CDR3 is CATSVGSYNEQFF. DNA of the CDR3: TGTGCCACCAGTGTGGGCTCCTACAATGAGCAGTTCTTC.

This rearrangement joins TRBV5-6 to TRBJ2-3, with 8 bases aligning to TRBD2. Losses at the gene ends were 2 bases for V and 7 bases for J; bases not matched to a gene: 9. In germline, CDR1 is SGHDT, CDR2 YYEEEE. The CDR3 extends over 15 amino acids. CDR3 DNA sequence: TGTGCCAGCAGCTTAAGCGGGAGATGGACATATACGCAGTATTTT. This sequence encodes CASSLSGRWTYTQYF.

This clonotype turned up a few times. The chain carries TRBV20-1 and TRBJ2-1, with D possibly TRBD2 on 5 matching bases. The CDR3 spans 13 residues. Between the trimmed V and J ends, which lost 3 bases and 4 bases, there was a span of 10 bases. Germline V gene lookup returns CDR1 DFQATT and CDR2 SNEGSKA (reference sequence). CDR3 sequence (DNA): TGCAGTGCTAGGGCGGGTCTTTACAATGAGCAGTTCTTC. It is translated as CSARAGLYNEQFF.

As DNA, the CDR3 is TGTGCCACTCGGGGGCAGACGGACGAGCAGTACTTC. Amino acids: CATRGQTDEQYF. The V gene is TRBV10-3, the J gene TRBJ2-7; possibly TRBD1 or TRBD2 for D (6 bases each). Trimming left V 10 bases short and J 5 bases short, with 15 bases between. The germline V gene has CDR1 ENHRY and CDR2 SYGVKD. This CDR3 is built from 12 residues.